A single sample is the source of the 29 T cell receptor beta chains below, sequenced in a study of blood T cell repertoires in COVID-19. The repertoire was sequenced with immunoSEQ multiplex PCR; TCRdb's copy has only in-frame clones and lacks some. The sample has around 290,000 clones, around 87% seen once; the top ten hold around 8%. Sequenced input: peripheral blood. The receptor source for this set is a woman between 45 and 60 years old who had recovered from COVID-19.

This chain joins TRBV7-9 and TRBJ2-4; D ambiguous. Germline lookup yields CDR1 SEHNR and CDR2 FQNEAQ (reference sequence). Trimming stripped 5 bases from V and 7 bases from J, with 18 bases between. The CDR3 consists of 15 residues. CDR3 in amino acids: CASSRTVELGNIQYF. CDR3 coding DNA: TGTGCCAGCAGCCGAACGGTTGAGCTAGGCAACATTCAGTACTTC.

The CDR3 DNA follows: TGCGCCAGCAGCTTAACCAGCGGGGACTACGAGCAGTACTTC. Its translation: CASSLTSGDYEQYF. V is TRBV5-1 and J is TRBJ2-7; 7 bases match TRBD2. Germline V gene lookup returns CDR1 SGHRS and CDR2 YFSETQ. CDR3 length equals 14 residues. The trim removed 2 bases at V and 3 bases at J, leaving 5 bases unmatched.

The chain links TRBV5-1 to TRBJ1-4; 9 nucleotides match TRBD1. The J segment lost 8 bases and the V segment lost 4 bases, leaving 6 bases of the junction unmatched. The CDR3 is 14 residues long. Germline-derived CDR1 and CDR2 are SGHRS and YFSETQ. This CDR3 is CASSRGQGSEKLFF. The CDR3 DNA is TGCGCCAGCAGCCGGGGACAGGGAAGCGAAAAACTGTTTTTT.

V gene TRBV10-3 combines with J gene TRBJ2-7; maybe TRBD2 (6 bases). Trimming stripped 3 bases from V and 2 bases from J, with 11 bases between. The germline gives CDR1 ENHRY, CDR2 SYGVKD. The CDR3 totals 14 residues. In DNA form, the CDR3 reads TGTGCCATCAGTGAAGGCGGGGTTACCTACGAGCAGTACTTC. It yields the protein CAISEGGVTYEQYF.

The CDR3 DNA sequence: TGTGCCAGCAGTTACTTTCGGGACACTGAAGCTTTCTTT. Its protein product is CASSYFRDTEAFF. The rearrangement links TRBV6-5 to TRBJ1-1; no clear D gene. Germline CDR1 is MNHEY and CDR2 is SVGAGI. The CDR3 length is 13 residues. Deletions cut 1 base from V and 3 bases from J, with 6 bases between.

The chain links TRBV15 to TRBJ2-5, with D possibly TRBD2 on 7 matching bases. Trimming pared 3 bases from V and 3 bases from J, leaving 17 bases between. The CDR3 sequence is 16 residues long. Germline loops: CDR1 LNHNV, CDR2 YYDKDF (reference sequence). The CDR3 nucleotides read TGTGCCACCAGCAGGAGGGGGGGGACTATTAAAGAGACCCAGTACTTC. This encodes CATSRRGGTIKETQYF. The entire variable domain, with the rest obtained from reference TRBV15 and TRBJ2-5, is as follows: DAMVIQNPRYQVTQFGKPVTLSCSQTLNHNVMYWYQQKSSQAPKLLFHYYDKDFNNEADTPDNFQSRRPNTSFCFLDIRSPGLGDTAMYLCATSRRGGTIKETQYFGPGTRLLVL.

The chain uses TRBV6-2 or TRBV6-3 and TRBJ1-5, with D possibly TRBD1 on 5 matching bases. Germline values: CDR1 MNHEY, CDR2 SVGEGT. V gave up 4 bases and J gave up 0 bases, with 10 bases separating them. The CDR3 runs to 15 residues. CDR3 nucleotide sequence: TGTGCCAGCAGTTGGGGCAGCTATAGCAATCAGCCCCAGCATTTT. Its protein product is CASSWGSYSNQPQHF.

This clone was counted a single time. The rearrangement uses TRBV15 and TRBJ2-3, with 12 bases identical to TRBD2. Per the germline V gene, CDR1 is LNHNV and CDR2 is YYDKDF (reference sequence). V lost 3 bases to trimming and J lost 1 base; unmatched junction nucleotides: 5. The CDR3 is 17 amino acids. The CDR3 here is CATSRLTSGSRTDTQYF. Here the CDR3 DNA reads TGTGCCACCAGCAGGTTGACTAGCGGGAGTCGCACAGATACGCAGTATTTT.

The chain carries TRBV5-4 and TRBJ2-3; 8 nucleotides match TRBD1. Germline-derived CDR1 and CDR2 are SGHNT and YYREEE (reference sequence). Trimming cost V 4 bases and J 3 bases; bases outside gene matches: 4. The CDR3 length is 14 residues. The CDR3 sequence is CASSVQGVTDTQYF. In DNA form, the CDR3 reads TGTGCCAGCAGCGTACAGGGGGTGACAGATACGCAGTATTTT.

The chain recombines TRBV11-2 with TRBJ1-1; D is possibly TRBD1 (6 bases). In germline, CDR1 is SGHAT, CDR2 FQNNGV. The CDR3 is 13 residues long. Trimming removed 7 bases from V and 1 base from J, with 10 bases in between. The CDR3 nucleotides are TGTGCCAGCACGGGGGGGCCGAACACTGAAGCTTTCTTT. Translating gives CASTGGPNTEAFF.

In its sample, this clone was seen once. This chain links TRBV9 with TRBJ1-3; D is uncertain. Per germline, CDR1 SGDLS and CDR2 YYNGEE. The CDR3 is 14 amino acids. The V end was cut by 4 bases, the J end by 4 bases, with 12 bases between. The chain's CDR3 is CASSPSSTGNTIYF. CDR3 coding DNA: TGTGCCAGCAGCCCTTCGAGTACGGGAAACACCATATATTTT.

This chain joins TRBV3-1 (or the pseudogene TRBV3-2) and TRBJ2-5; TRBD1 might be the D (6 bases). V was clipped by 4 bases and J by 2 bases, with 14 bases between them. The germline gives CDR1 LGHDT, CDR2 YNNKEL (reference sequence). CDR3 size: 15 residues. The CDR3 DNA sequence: TGTGCCAGCAGCCTTGGTCCCGGGACACAAGAGACCCAGTACTTC. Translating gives CASSLGPGTQETQYF.

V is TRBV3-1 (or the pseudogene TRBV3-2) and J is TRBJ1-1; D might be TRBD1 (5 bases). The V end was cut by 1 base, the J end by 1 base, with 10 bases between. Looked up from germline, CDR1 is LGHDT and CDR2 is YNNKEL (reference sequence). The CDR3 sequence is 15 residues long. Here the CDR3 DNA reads TGTGCCAGCAGCCAAGGTGGGACTTGGAACACTGAAGCTTTCTTT. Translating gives CASSQGGTWNTEAFF.

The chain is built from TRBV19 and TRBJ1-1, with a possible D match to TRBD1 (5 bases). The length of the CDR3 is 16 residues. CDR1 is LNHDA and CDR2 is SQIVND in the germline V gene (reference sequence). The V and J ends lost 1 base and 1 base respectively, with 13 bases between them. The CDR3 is CASSIVPQGANTEAFF. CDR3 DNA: TGTGCCAGTAGTATAGTCCCCCAGGGTGCGAACACTGAAGCTTTCTTT.

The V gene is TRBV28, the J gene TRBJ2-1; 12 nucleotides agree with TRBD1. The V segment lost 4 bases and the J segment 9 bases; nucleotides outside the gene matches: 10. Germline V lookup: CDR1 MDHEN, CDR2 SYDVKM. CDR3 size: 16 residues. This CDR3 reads CASSSPGTGGSGEQFF. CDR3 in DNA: TGTGCCAGCAGTTCCCCCGGGACAGGGGGCTCCGGTGAGCAGTTCTTC.

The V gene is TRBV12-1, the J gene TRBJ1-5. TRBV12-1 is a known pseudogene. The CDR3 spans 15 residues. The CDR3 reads CASSGSRESNQPQHF. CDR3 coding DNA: TGTGCCAGCAGCGGGAGTCGGGAGAGCAATCAGCCCCAGCATTTT.

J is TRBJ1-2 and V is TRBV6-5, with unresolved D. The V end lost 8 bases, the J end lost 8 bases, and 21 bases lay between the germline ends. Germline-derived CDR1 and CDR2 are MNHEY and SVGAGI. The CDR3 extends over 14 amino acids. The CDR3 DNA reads TGTGCCAGCGCTAGTGGTTGGGCCGGAGGCGGCTACACCTTC. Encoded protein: CASASGWAGGGYTF.

The CDR3 here is CASSLITDEAFF. Written as DNA, the CDR3 is TGTGCCAGCAGTTTAATCACAGACGAAGCTTTCTTT. This sequence joins TRBV28 and TRBJ1-1; D call uncertain. V dropped 2 bases and J dropped 8 bases, with 9 bases sitting between them. CDR3 length equals 12 residues. Germline V gives CDR1 MDHEN, CDR2 SYDVKM. The variable domain in full, completed from reference TRBV28 and TRBJ1-1, reads DVKVTQSSRYLVKRTGEKVFLECVQDMDHENMFWYRQDPGLGLRLIYFSYDVKMKEKGDIPEGYSVSREKKERFSLILESASTNQTSMYLCASSLITDEAFFGQGTRLTVV.

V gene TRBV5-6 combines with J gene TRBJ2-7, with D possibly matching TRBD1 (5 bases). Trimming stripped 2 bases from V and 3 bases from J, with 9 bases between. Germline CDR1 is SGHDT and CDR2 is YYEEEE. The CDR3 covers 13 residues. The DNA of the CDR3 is TGTGCCAGCAGCTTTAGGGGCGGCTACGAGCAGTACTTC. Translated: CASSFRGGYEQYF.

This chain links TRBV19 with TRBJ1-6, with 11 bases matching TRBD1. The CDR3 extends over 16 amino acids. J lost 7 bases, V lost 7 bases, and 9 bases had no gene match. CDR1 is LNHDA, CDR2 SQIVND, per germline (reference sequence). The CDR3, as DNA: TGTGCCAGTACCAAGGACAGGGGGCATTGGAATTCACCCCTCCACTTT. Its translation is CASTKDRGHWNSPLHF.

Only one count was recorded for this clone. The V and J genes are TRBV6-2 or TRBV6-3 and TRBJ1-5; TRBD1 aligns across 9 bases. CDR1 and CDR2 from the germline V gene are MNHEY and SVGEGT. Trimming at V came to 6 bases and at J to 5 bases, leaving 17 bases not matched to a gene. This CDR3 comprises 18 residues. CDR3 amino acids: CASSTPTGGESFYQPQHF. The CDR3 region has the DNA TGTGCCAGCAGCACCCCCACAGGGGGCGAATCTTTTTATCAGCCCCAGCATTTT.

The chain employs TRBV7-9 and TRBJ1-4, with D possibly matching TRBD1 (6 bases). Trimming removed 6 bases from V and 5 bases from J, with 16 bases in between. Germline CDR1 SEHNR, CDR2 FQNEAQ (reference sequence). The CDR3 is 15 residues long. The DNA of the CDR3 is TGTGCCAGCAGTATCACAGGGAGGGCGAATGAAAAACTGTTTTTT. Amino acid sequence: CASSITGRANEKLFF.

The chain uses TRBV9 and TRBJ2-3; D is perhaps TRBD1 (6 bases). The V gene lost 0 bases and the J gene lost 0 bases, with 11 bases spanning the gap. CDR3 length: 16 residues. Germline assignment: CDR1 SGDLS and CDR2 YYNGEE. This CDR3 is CASSVATGLSTDTQYF. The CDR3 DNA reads TGTGCCAGCAGCGTAGCAACAGGGTTAAGCACAGATACGCAGTATTTT.

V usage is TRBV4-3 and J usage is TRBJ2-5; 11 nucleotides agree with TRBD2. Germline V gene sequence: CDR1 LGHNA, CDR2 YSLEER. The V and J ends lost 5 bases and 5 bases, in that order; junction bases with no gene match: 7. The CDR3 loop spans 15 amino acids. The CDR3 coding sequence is TGCGCCAGCAGCAGTTCTAGCGGGAGGACGGAGACCCAGTACTTC. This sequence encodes CASSSSSGRTETQYF.

The DNA for the CDR3 is TGTGCCAGCAGCTTATGGGTAGGAGTGGATGGTGGCTACACCTTC. Its translation: CASSLWVGVDGGYTF. The chain recombines TRBV11-2 with TRBJ1-2; no reliable D call. The CDR3 is 15 residues long. The germline V gene has CDR1 SGHAT and CDR2 FQNNGV. V lost 2 bases to trimming and J lost 7 bases, with 17 bases between them. Looking up the rest from reference TRBV11-2 and TRBJ1-2 gives the full variable domain: EAGVAQSPRYKIIEKRQSVAFWCNPISGHATLYWYQQILGQGPKLLIQFQNNGVVDDSQLPKDRFSAERLKGVDSTLKIQPAKLEDSAVYLCASSLWVGVDGGYTFGSGTRLTVV.

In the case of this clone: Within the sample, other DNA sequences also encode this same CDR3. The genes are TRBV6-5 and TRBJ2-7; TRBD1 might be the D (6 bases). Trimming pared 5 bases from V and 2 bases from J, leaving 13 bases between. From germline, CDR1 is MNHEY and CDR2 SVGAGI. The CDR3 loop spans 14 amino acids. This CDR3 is CASSKQGPTYEQYF. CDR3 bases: TGTGCCAGCAGTAAACAGGGTCCCACCTACGAGCAGTACTTC.

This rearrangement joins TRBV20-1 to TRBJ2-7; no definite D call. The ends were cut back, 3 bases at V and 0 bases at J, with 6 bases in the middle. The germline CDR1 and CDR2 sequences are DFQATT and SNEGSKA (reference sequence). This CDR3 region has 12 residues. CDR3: CSASANSYEQYF. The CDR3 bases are TGCAGTGCTAGTGCTAACTCCTACGAGCAGTACTTC.

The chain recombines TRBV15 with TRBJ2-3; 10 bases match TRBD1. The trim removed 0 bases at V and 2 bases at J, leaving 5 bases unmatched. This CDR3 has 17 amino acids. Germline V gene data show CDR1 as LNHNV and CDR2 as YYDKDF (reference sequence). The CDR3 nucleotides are TGTGCCACCAGCAGAGATTGGGGACAGGGGAACACAGATACGCAGTATTTT. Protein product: CATSRDWGQGNTDTQYF.

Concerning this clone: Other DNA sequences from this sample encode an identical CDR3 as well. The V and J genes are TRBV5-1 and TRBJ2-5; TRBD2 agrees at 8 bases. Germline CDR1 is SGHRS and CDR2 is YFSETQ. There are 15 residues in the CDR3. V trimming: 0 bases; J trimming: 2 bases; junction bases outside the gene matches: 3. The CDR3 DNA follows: TGCGCCAGCAGCTTGGCCGGGGGGGCTCAAGAGACCCAGTACTTC. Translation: CASSLAGGAQETQYF.